This T cell receptor beta chain emerged from a study of T cell responses to AZD1222 COVID-19 vaccine. Points on this clone: Antigen unknown.

Second doses were pooled across both intervals (about 4 or about 12 weeks). Data came from immunoSEQ multiplex PCR; TCRdb stores just in-frame clones and leaves some out. The data show over 110,000 clones, around 91% seen once. Findings and caveats of the study: Only after the peak T cell response were repertoires sampled. White British ancestry dominated among donors, who included more females, and clonal diversity was possibly underestimated. At study baseline, merely five or six AZD1222 recipients were seropositive.

The CDR3 extends over 14 amino acids. Germline V gene data show CDR1 as LGHNA and CDR2 as YSLEER. V lost 0 bases, J lost 7 bases, and 10 bases lay in between. The receptor comes from an adult who received the AZD1222 COVID-19 vaccine. The chain joins TRBV4-3 to TRBJ1-5; tentatively, D is TRBD1 (5 bases). The specimen comprised peripheral blood, sampled 28 days after the second AZD1222 dose. CDR3: CASSQDEGYQPQHF. The CDR3, as DNA: TGCGCCAGCAGCCAAGATGAGGGGTACCAGCCCCAGCATTTT.